Sequencing of this T cell receptor (beta chain) was carried out in a study of T-cell reconstitution after alpha-beta-depleted transplantation in children. General study results and limits: At day 60, the high TCRbeta diversity found in some patients originated from recipient T cells and thymic progenitors that had survived. Counts and diversity of T cells one year after transplant came mostly from newly produced T cells. Two months or so post-transplant, alpha-beta T cells reportedly derived from several hundred expanded graft clones.

Trimming shortened V by 4 bases and J by 6 bases, and 20 bases separated the two germline ends. CDR1 is SGHDT and CDR2 is YYEEEE in the germline V gene. This CDR3 contains 15 residues. Library preparation (for TCRbeta) was performed with unique molecular identifiers. Each CDR3 protein gets one entry after TCRdb re-called the PCR reads with MiXCR. The sample yields around 230,000 distinct CDR3 sequences, roughly 15% seen once. This clonotype was detected ten times or more. What it binds is not known. J is TRBJ2-7 and V is TRBV5-6, with D perhaps being TRBD1 or TRBD2 (5 bases each). This clonotype was sampled from a male patient aged 2-15 years who had a stem cell transplant for acute lymphoblastic leukemia, so the T cells may come from the graft donor. The sample here was PBMCs, mostly from graft donor cells, taken 360 days after TCRalphabeta/CD19-depleted stem cell transplant. DNA for the CDR3: TGTGCCAGCAGCGTCCCGGGACGGGTTATCTCCGAGCAGTACTTC. Encoded protein: CASSVPGRVISEQYF.